This TCR beta chain was identified during a study of T cell repertoires in cytomegalovirus infection. Turning to the study itself: From public TCR beta signatures came an indication of both CMV infection and matching HLA type. The study, taken as a whole, reports: CMV-specific TCR beta clonotypes restricted by HLA-C were the ones dominating the ex vivo response. People with CMV and the relevant HLA were identified by cumulative public TCR beta family frequency.

Trimming took 5 bases from V and 4 from J; bases not matched to a gene: 7. This CDR3 contains 15 residues. Germline V gives CDR1 MDHEN, CDR2 SYDVKM. Many counts were recorded for this clonotype. Its target is unknown. In TCRdb, the reads were re-called with MiXCR into one record per CDR3 protein. The sample includes approximately 250,000 distinct CDR3 sequences, about 12% of them seen just once. The specimen sequenced was PBMCs. This TCR was sampled from a human donor in good health (CMV status not recorded). Some clones in this sample may be carry-over from other donors' samples. The chain combines TRBV28 with TRBJ1-3; TRBD1 agrees at 8 bases. The CDR3 reads CASSRYGTGGNTIYF. The CDR3 DNA follows: TGTGCCAGCAGTCGCTACGGGACAGGAGGAAACACCATATATTTT. Together with reference TRBV28 and TRBJ1-3, the CDR3 gives the full variable domain: DVKVTQSSRYLVKRTGEKVFLECVQDMDHENMFWYRQDPGLGLRLIYFSYDVKMKEKGDIPEGYSVSREKKERFSLILESASTNQTSMYLCASSRYGTGGNTIYFGEGSWLTVV.